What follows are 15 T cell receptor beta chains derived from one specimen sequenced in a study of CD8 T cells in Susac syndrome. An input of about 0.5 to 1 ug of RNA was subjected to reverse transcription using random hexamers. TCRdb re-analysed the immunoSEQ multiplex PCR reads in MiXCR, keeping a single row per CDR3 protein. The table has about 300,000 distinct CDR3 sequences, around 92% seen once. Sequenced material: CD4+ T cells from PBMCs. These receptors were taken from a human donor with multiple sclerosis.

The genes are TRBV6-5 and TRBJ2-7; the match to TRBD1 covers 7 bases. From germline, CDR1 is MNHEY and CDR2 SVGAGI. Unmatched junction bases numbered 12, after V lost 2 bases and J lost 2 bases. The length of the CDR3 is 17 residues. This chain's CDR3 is CASSYTSLRGGTYEQYF. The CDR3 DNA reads TGTGCCAGCAGTTACACGAGTCTACGAGGGGGCACCTACGAGCAGTACTTC.

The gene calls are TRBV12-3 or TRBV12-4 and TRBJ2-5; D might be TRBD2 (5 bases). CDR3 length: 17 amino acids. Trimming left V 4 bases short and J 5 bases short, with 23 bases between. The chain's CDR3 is CASSSIDAGPPGETQYF. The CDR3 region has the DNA TGTGCCAGCAGTTCCATCGACGCCGGGCCCCCGGGGGAGACCCAGTACTTC.

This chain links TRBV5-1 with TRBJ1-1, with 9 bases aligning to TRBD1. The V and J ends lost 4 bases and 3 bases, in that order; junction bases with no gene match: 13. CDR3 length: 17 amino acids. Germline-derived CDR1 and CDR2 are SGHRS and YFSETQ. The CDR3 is CASSPTSVGQGYTEAFF. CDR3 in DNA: TGCGCCAGCAGCCCTACCTCTGTGGGACAGGGATACACTGAAGCTTTCTTT.

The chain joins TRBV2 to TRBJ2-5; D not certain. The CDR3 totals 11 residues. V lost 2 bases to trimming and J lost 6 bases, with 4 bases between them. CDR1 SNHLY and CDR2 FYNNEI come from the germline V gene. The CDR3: CASSELKTQYF. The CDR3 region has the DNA TGTGCCAGCAGTGAATTGAAGACCCAGTACTTC.

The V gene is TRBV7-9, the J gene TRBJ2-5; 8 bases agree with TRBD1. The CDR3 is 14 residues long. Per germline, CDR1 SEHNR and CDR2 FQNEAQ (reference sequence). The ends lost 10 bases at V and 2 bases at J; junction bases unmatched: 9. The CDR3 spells CATEQRDRQETQYF. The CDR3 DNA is TGTGCCACCGAACAAAGGGACAGGCAAGAGACCCAGTACTTC.

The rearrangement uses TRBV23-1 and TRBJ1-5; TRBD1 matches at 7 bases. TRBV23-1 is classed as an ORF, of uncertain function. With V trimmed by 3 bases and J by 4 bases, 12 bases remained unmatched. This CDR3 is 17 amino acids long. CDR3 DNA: TGCGCCAGCAGTCACGGGAGACAGGGCGCGGGAAATCAGCCCCAGCATTTT. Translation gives CASSHGRQGAGNQPQHF.

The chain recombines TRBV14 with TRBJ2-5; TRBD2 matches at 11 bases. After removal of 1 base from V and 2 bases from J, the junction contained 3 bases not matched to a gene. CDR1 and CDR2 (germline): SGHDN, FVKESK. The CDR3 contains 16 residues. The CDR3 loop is CASSQGRLAGQETQYF. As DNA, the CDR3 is TGTGCCAGCAGCCAAGGAAGACTAGCGGGGCAAGAGACCCAGTACTTC.

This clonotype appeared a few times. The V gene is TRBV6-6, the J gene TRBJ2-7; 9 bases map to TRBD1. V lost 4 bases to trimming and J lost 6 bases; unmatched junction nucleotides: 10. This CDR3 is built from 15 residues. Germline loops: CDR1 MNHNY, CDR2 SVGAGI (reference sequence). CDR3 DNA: TGTGCCAGCAGTTCGACCGGGACAGGGTCTGGCGAGCAGTACTTC. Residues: CASSSTGTGSGEQYF.

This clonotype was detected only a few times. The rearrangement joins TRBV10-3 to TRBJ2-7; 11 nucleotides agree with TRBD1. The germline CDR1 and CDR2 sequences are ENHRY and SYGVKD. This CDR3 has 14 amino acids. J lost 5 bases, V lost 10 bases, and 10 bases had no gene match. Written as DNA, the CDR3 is TGTGCCAGCCGACCGGGACAGGGGGTCGACGAGCAGTACTTC. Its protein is CASRPGQGVDEQYF.

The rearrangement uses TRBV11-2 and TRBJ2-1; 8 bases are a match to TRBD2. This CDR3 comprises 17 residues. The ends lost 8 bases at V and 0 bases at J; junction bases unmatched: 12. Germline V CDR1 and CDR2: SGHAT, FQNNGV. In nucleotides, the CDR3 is TGTGCCAGCCGGGGGGGGGTTCGGGTAAGCTCCTACAATGAGCAGTTCTTC. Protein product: CASRGGVRVSSYNEQFF.

CDR3 in amino acids: CASSQWTGDNQPQHF. For the CDR3, the DNA is TGCGCCAGCAGTCAATGGACAGGGGACAATCAGCCCCAGCATTTT. The chain employs TRBV23-1 and TRBJ1-5; TRBD1 matches at 9 bases. Being an ORF, TRBV23-1 has a function that is uncertain. V lost 1 base and J lost 3; bases outside the gene matches: 1. This CDR3 is 15 amino acids long.

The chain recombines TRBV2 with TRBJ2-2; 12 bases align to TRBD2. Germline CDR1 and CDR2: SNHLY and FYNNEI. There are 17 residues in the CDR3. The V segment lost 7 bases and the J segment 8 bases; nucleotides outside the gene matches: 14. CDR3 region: CASTKTSGGLAVGELFF. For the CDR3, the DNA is TGTGCCAGCACCAAGACTAGCGGGGGACTAGCAGTGGGGGAGCTGTTTTTT.

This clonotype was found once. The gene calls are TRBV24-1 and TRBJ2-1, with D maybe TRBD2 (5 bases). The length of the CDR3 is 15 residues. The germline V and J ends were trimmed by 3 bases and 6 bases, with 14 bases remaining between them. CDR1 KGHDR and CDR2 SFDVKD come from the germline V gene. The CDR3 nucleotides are TGTGCCACCAGTGATCCCTACTCCGAGGGCAATGAGCAGTTCTTC. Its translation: CATSDPYSEGNEQFF.

CDR3: CASSPMWGEKLFF. CDR3 DNA sequence: TGTGCCAGCTCACCCATGTGGGGTGAAAAACTGTTTTTT. V usage is TRBV18 and J usage is TRBJ1-4; no firm D call. V lost 3 bases and J 7 bases, leaving 9 bases between the germline ends. This CDR3 is 13 amino acids long. Germline CDR1 KGHSH, CDR2 LQKENI.

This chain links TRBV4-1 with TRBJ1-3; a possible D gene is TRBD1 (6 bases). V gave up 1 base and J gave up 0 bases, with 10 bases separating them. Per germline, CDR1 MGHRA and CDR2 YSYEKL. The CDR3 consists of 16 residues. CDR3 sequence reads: CASSQAGAPSGNTIYF. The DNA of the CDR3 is TGCGCCAGCAGCCAAGCAGGGGCGCCCTCTGGAAACACCATATATTTT.